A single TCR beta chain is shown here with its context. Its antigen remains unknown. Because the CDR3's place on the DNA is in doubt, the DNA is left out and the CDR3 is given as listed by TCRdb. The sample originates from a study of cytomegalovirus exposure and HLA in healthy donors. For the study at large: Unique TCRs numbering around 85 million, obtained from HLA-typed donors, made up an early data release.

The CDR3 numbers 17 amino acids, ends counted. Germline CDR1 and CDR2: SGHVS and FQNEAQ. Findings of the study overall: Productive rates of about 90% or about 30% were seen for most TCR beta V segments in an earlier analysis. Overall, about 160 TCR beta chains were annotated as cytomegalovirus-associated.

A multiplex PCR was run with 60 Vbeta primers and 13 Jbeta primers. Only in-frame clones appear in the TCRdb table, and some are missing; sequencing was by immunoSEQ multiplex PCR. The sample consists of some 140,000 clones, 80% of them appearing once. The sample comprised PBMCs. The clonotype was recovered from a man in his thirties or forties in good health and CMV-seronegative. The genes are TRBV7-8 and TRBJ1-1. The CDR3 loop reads CASSLPFGPGGDTEAFF.